Reported below is one T cell receptor beta chain. The method was immunoSEQ multiplex PCR; TCRdb's version includes in-frame clones alone and lacks a portion of them. The data contain 80,000 to 90,000 clones, around 87% of them seen just once; the ten biggest clones take up about 5.6%. The source of the sample is a study of identifying expanded T cells in peripheral blood. Trimming pared 5 bases from V and 1 base from J, leaving 8 bases between. CDR1 and CDR2 from the germline V gene are SGHDN and FVKESK. The CDR3 is made up of 13 amino acids. The V call is TRBV14, the J call TRBJ2-5; D perhaps matches TRBD1 (6 bases). The sample taken for sequencing was blood. The sequence came from a person aged 18 to 75 in good health. The CDR3 bases are TGTGCCAGCAGCGGACAGATCCAAGAGACCCAGTACTTC. Translated, it gives CASSGQIQETQYF.